Sequencing of this TCR beta chain was carried out in a study of cytomegalovirus exposure and HLA in healthy donors. The PCR contained 60 Vbeta and 13 Jbeta primers. The data were produced by immunoSEQ multiplex PCR, yet TCRdb's version contains in-frame clones alone and is incomplete. The sample has some 120,000 clones. Material: PBMCs. This receptor was taken from a man aged 18 to 29 in good health and CMV-seronegative.

Here the CDR3 DNA reads TGCGCCAGCAGCAGGGACAGAAGCCAAGAGACCCAGTACTTC. As protein: CASSRDRSQETQYF. The chain joins TRBV5-1 to TRBJ2-5; TRBD1 matches at 7 bases. This CDR3 spans 14 amino acids. J gave up 1 base and V 4 bases, and 4 bases lay outside the gene matches. Germline values: CDR1 SGHRS, CDR2 YFSETQ.